This TCR beta chain was profiled in a study of cytomegalovirus exposure and HLA in healthy donors. This clone was counted only a few times. There are 16 residues in the CDR3. Germline CDR1 reads ENHRY; CDR2 reads SYGVKD. V dropped 4 bases and J dropped 0 bases, with 13 bases sitting between them. PCR employed 60 Vbeta and 13 Jbeta primers. Only in-frame clones appear in the TCRdb table, and some are missing; sequencing was by immunoSEQ multiplex PCR. This table has tens of thousands of clones, just over 75% appearing once. This TCR came from a man between 50 and 59 years old in good health and CMV-seropositive. Sequencing was performed on PBMCs. This chain joins TRBV10-3 and TRBJ2-1; D might be TRBD2 (5 bases). The CDR3 bases are TGTGCCATCAGTGCCGGTGGGGAGAGCTCCTACAATGAGCAGTTCTTC. It is translated as CAISAGGESSYNEQFF.